This TCR beta chain stems from a study of blood T cells in healthy people across ages (dated by TCRdb to between 2014 and 2017). Regarding the study in general: In model experiments, roughly one uniquely barcoded TCR beta cDNA molecule per two T cells was captured by template switching. To avoid experimental bias, donors of different ages were randomly spread across the sequencing lanes. For two donors (one aged 18 to 29 and one aged 80 or older), the study analyzed two additional independent replicas of 1 million unique cDNA reads from the same blood draw. The study measured age-related changes in TCR beta repertoire diversity using deep sequencing normalized with unique cDNA molecular identifiers. Four age groups were formed from the donors: young (average 16 years), middle-aged (just under 40), aged (62) and long-lived (around 82).

The trim is 3 bases for V and 4 bases for J, with a gap of 13 bases between the germline ends. CDR1 MGHRA and CDR2 YSYEKL are derived from the germline V gene. The CDR3 holds 14 amino acids from the cysteine to the phenylalanine. Only the CDR3 part of the read is kept: 42 bases, read in frame from the first base. The full study reports these points: Because the CMV infection status of the donors was unknown, age-related changes in expanded clonotypes may potentially have been confounded. Observed TCR beta diversity per million T cells fell roughly linearly with age, and a significant reduction was already apparent by age around 44. Estimates of total diversity based on one million sequenced T cells were considered lower bounds and underestimates. Compared with the aged group, the long-lived group had more naive CD4+ T cells, fewer expanded clones and increased TCR diversity, suggesting age selection. A strong correlation was found between observed TCR beta diversity and the percentage of naive T cells measured by flow cytometry. Conclusive comparison of naive and antigen-experienced compartments was prevented by the profiling of bulk unsorted PBMCs.

This clonotype was observed a few times. The specificity of this receptor is unknown. There are no base qualities to consult, and no much larger clone falls within one base. Donors were roughly 40 systemically healthy Caucasian individuals from Russia aged roughly 6 to 90 years. Roughly 11 milliliters of peripheral blood were drawn from each donor into EDTA-treated Vacutainer tubes. Ficoll-Paque density-gradient centrifugation was used to isolate PBMCs, with at least 6.5 million per sample. Trizol reagent was used to extract total RNA from PBMCs, with at least 5 micrograms per sample. Naive CD45RAhigh/CD27high T cell percentages were measured by flow cytometry on a PBMC aliquot from every donor. Library preparation was by 5' RACE. The second PCR ran for roughly 7 to 11 cycles and used a J-beta primer mix along with a sample-barcoded 5' primer. A template-switch 5' adaptor carrying 12 random nucleotides introduced a unique molecular identifier onto each TCR beta cDNA molecule. Each sample yielded at least 2.5 million CDR3-containing paired-end reads. First-strand cDNA synthesis was performed from all RNA using the Mint cDNA synthesis kit, with priming by a TRBC-specific oligonucleotide. All cDNA was treated with uracil-DNA glycosylase and then went through a first 18-cycle PCR with the universal primers M1SS and BC2_uni_R. In the authors' own workflow: Normalization of each sample was performed by random selection of 1 million high-quality reads, each carrying a distinct molecular identifier. Instead of being binned into consensus sequences, reads with shared molecular identifiers were discarded. MiTCR, with a Q25 quality threshold and the strictest error-elimination algorithm, was used for CDR3 identification, clonotype clustering and error correction. A nonparametric unseen species model with Euler transformation was used to estimate lower-bound total TCR beta diversity. TCRdb's own reprocessing of the public reads used fastp at Q25 and MiXCR and kept productive beta chains. Records with the same CDR3 protein are collapsed into one entry carrying the most frequent genes and DNA. These V and J calls derive from TCRdb rather than the authors' analysis. A total of fewer than 2,000,000 distinct CDR3 sequences appear in this sample, about 39% of them only once. Of the sample, around 23% falls within the top ten clones.

The rearrangement combines TRBV4-1 with TRBJ2-7; no D gene call is confident. The TCR sequence derives from a human donor in good health. The sequencing sample was made of blood. The nucleotide sequence is given as TGCGCCAGCAGCCACTCGACAAGAAGGTACGAGCAGTACTTC. Translation gives CASSHSTRRYEQYF.